Sequencing of this T cell receptor beta chain was carried out in a study of T cell repertoires in cytomegalovirus infection. This clonotype appeared a few times. The target antigen is unknown. V gave up 4 bases and J gave up 5 bases; unmatched junction bases: 4. Germline CDR1 and CDR2: SGHNT and YYREEE (reference sequence). The CDR3 sequence is 15 residues long. TCRdb analysed the reads with MiXCR anew, one entry per CDR3 protein. The sample lists hundreds of thousands of distinct CDR3 sequences, roughly a third seen once, with roughly 16% in the top ten. Specimen: cultured PBMCs, collected from culture after CMV antigen stimulation. The sequence was collected from a human donor in good health (CMV status not recorded). Some clones in this sample may be carry-over from other donors' samples. J is TRBJ2-2 and V is TRBV5-4, with 11 bases identical to TRBD2. The CDR3 sequence: CASSVAGGRTGELFF. CDR3 nucleotide sequence: TGTGCCAGCAGCGTAGCGGGAGGGCGGACCGGGGAGCTGTTTTTT.